This T cell receptor (beta chain) was identified in a study of blood T cell repertoires in COVID-19. Assay: immunoSEQ multiplex PCR; the TCRdb copy retains only in-frame clones and omits some. The data hold approximately 230,000 clones, with around 88% observed a single time. The CDR3 loop spans 15 amino acids. The J segment lost 7 bases and the V segment lost 4 bases, leaving 8 bases of the junction unmatched. Germline V gene sequence: CDR1 MGHRA, CDR2 YSYEKL. This clone appeared once. The specimen was peripheral blood. This sequence was found in a man older than 75 with acute or convalescent COVID-19. The chain couples TRBV4-1 to TRBJ2-2; 8 bases map to TRBD2. CDR3 region: CASSRQSGSDGELFF. CDR3 DNA: TGCGCCAGCAGCCGTCAAAGCGGGAGTGACGGGGAGCTGTTTTTT.